In this sample, the clone carrying this T cell receptor beta chain turned up a few times. This specimen belongs to a study of cytomegalovirus exposure and HLA in healthy donors. The germline CDR1 and CDR2 sequences are MDHEN and SYDVKM. Unmatched junction bases numbered 7, after V lost 8 bases and J lost 7 bases. CDR3 length: 13 residues. 13 Jbeta primers and 60 Vbeta primers were used for the PCR. Here immunoSEQ multiplex PCR was the method, and the copy in TCRdb shows in-frame clones only, minus some. Here the sample spans under 200,000 clones, 75% to 90% being singletons. This receptor was obtained from a male donor in good health and CMV-seropositive. The rearrangement uses TRBV28 and TRBJ1-2, with 10 nucleotides matching TRBD1. The source material was PBMCs. The CDR3 here is CASLRQGAAGYTF. The CDR3 DNA sequence: TGTGCCAGCCTTAGACAGGGGGCGGCTGGCTACACCTTC.